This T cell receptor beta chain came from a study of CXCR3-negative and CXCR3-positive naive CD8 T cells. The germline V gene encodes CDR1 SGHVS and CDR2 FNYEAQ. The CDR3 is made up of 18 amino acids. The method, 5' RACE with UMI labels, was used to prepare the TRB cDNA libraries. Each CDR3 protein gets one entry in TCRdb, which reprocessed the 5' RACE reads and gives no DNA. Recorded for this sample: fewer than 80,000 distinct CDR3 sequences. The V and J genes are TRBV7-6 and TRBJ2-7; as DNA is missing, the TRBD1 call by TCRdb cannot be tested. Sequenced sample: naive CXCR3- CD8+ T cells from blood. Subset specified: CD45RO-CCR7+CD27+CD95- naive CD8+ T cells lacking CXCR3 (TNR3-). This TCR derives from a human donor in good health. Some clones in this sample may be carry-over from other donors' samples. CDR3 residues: CASSLSWGTQTGPYEQYF.